This T cell receptor (beta chain) was profiled in a study of T-cell memory formation after mild COVID-19. Notes on the study in general: Among clones contracting day 15 to 85, CD4/CD8 was balanced, whereas later expanders leaned CD4+.

Concerning this clonotype: Its specificity is not known.

Using its own MiXCR run on the 5' RACE reads, TCRdb lists one record per CDR3 protein. Counted here are about 600,000 distinct CDR3 sequences, about a fifth occurring once; the ten biggest clones make up around 9.2%. The clonotype originates from an adult woman who had mild COVID-19 (a few samples of this study predate the infection). Cell type and time point are not known. The sequencing sample was made of PBMCs or a T cell subset sorted from them (not recorded which).

CDR3 protein: CASSKHVPGGHYNEQFF. DNA for the CDR3: TGTGCCAGCAGCAAGCATGTCCCGGGTGGCCATTACAATGAGCAGTTCTTC. This chain connects TRBV9 to TRBJ2-1; no clear D gene. Trimming took off 4 bases at V and 4 bases at J, with 21 bases between the two ends. Germline V gives CDR1 SGDLS, CDR2 YYNGEE. The CDR3 has 17 amino acids.